The 14 T cell receptor beta chains below all came from one sample that was sequenced in a study of PD-1 blockade in classical Hodgkin lymphoma. Noted time point: cycle 4 day 1 (C4D1), after more than five weeks of nivolumab. Every patient had relapsed following autologous stem cell transplantation, and cohorts differed in brentuximab vedotin exposure. CD4+ T cells were purified from thawed PBMCs by negative selection. Data came from immunoSEQ multiplex PCR; TCRdb stores just in-frame clones and leaves some out. Here the sample spans tens of thousands of clones, around 80% being singletons. This specimen was CD4+ T cells from blood, taken before the fourth cycle of nivolumab. These receptors all stem from a human donor with classical Hodgkin lymphoma.

The chain combines TRBV7-2 with TRBJ1-5; no clear D gene. The V gene lost 4 bases and the J gene lost 6 bases, with 13 bases spanning the gap. This CDR3 has 14 amino acids. Germline V gene sequence: CDR1 SGHTA, CDR2 FQGNSA. The DNA for the CDR3 is TGTGCCAGCAGCTCCCTCCTCGGATCTCAGCCCCAGCATTTT. It codes for CASSSLLGSQPQHF.

The genes are TRBV11-2 and TRBJ2-2; 10 bases match TRBD2. The length of the CDR3 is 15 residues. The germline V gene has CDR1 SGHAT and CDR2 FQNNGV. With 6 bases clipped from V and 6 bases from J, the junction kept 7 bases outside the gene matches. The CDR3 spells CASSLSGGAPGELFF. In nucleotides, the CDR3 is TGTGCCAGCAGTCTAAGCGGGGGGGCCCCCGGGGAGCTGTTTTTT.

This chain links TRBV5-4 with TRBJ1-1; 7 bases are shared with TRBD1. Per the germline V gene, CDR1 is SGHNT and CDR2 is YYREEE (reference sequence). Losses at the gene ends were 2 bases for V and 7 bases for J; bases not matched to a gene: 8. The CDR3 totals 14 residues. CDR3 sequence: CASSFGGGSGEAFF. The CDR3 nucleotides read TGTGCCAGCAGCTTTGGAGGGGGCAGCGGTGAAGCTTTCTTT. Full variable domain (outside the CDR3, taken from reference TRBV5-4 and TRBJ1-1): ETGVTQSPTHLIKTRGQQVTLRCSSQSGHNTVSWYQQALGQGPQFIFQYYREEENGRGNFPPRFSGLQFPNYSSELNVNALELDDSALYLCASSFGGGSGEAFFGQGTRLTVV.

This sequence joins TRBV7-9 and TRBJ2-4; D is unresolved. Germline V gene data show CDR1 as SEHNR and CDR2 as FQNEAQ (reference sequence). The CDR3 is made up of 18 amino acids. Trimming cost V 2 bases and J 0 bases, with 17 bases left between them. The CDR3 here is CASSLFLRLTLAKNIQYF. For the CDR3, the DNA is TGTGCCAGCAGCTTATTTCTCAGACTGACTCTAGCCAAAAACATTCAGTACTTC. Full variable domain (missing parts from reference TRBV7-9 and TRBJ2-4): DTGVSQNPRHKITKRGQNVTFRCDPISEHNRLYWYRQTLGQGPEFLTYFQNEAQLEKSRLLSDRFSAERPKGSFSTLEIQRTEQGDSAMYLCASSLFLRLTLAKNIQYFGAGTRLSVL.

This clone was observed a handful of times. The rearrangement uses TRBV18 and TRBJ1-2; D remains ambiguous. Trimming stripped 2 bases from V and 1 base from J, with 8 bases between. CDR1 is KGHSH and CDR2 is LQKENI in the germline V gene. CDR3 length equals 14 residues. The CDR3 here is CASSPIPDNYGYTF. In DNA form, the CDR3 reads TGTGCCAGCTCACCAATCCCTGATAACTATGGCTACACCTTC.

The chain couples TRBV4-3 to TRBJ1-4, with D perhaps TRBD1 (5 bases). The CDR3 loop spans 20 amino acids. The V gene's germline CDR1 is LGHNA and CDR2 YSLEER. Trimming took 0 bases from V and 0 from J, leaving 20 bases between them. CDR3: CASSQDLRQGIVATNEKLFF. For the CDR3, the DNA is TGCGCCAGCAGCCAAGATCTTCGGCAGGGAATAGTTGCAACTAATGAAAAACTGTTTTTT.

This rearrangement joins TRBV18 to TRBJ1-3; D possibly corresponds to TRBD1 (5 bases). Trimming took 3 bases from V and 2 from J, leaving 11 bases between them. The CDR3 totals 15 residues. CDR1 and CDR2 from the germline V gene are KGHSH and LQKENI. DNA for the CDR3: TGTGCCAGCTCACCCCAGGGTCACGCTGGAAACACCATATATTTT. It is translated as CASSPQGHAGNTIYF.

This sequence joins TRBV6-1 and TRBJ2-7, with a weak D call TRBD2 (5 bases). V lost 2 bases, J lost 0 bases, and 8 bases lay in between. This CDR3 region has 14 residues. Germline-derived CDR1 and CDR2 are MNHNS and SASEGT. The CDR3 sequence is CASSERGSSYEQYF. The DNA for the CDR3 is TGTGCCAGCAGTGAACGGGGATCCTCCTACGAGCAGTACTTC.

This rearrangement joins TRBV7-8 to TRBJ2-1, with D unclear. The V gene lost 0 bases and the J gene lost 1 base, with 7 bases spanning the gap. This CDR3 has 15 residues. Looked up from germline, CDR1 is SGHVS and CDR2 is FQNEAQ. The CDR3 loop is CASSLASWSYNEQFF. The DNA of the CDR3 is TGTGCCAGCAGCTTAGCCAGTTGGTCCTACAATGAGCAGTTCTTC.

This chain links TRBV19 with TRBJ1-5; TRBD1 is a possible D gene (6 bases). Germline values: CDR1 LNHDA, CDR2 SQIVND (reference sequence). The germline V and J ends were trimmed by 8 bases and 6 bases, with 23 bases remaining between them. There are 16 residues in the CDR3. CDR3 amino acids: CASSRSGHGSLQPQHF. The CDR3 nucleotides read TGTGCCAGTTCGCGTTCGGGACACGGCTCCCTTCAGCCCCAGCATTTT. The whole variable domain, remainder taken from reference TRBV19 and TRBJ1-5, is DGGITQSPKYLFRKEGQNVTLSCEQNLNHDAMYWYRQDPGQGLRLIYYSQIVNDFQKGDIAEGYSVSREKKESFPLTVTSAQKNPTAFYLCASSRSGHGSLQPQHFGDGTRLSIL.

V is TRBV29-1 and J is TRBJ2-3; no reliable D call. The CDR3 extends over 13 amino acids. Trimming pared 5 bases from V and 3 bases from J, leaving 12 bases between. The germline CDR1 and CDR2 sequences are SQVTM and ANQGSEA. CDR3 region: CSVTSDGTDTQYF. The CDR3 DNA is TGCAGCGTTACATCGGACGGGACAGATACGCAGTATTTT.

The genes are TRBV19 and TRBJ1-5; a possible D gene is TRBD1 (5 bases). V lost 1 base and J 0 bases, leaving 19 bases between the germline ends. Germline CDR1 LNHDA, CDR2 SQIVND (reference sequence). This CDR3 is built from 19 residues. The DNA for the CDR3 is TGTGCCAGTAGTATAGGGGGCCCACCTCGATTATATAGCAATCAGCCCCAGCATTTT. Its protein product is CASSIGGPPRLYSNQPQHF.

This clone came up once. This chain joins TRBV6-5 and TRBJ2-7, with TRBD2 identical over 8 bases. V dropped 8 bases and J dropped 2; count of bases not matched to a gene: 8. The CDR3 covers 14 residues. CDR1 MNHEY and CDR2 SVGAGI come from the germline V gene. CDR3 sequence (DNA): TGTGCCAGCGGGAGTAGCGGGGACGCCTACGAGCAGTACTTC. Translation gives CASGSSGDAYEQYF.

V and J are TRBV30 and TRBJ1-2, with no clear D. This CDR3 is 13 amino acids long. Per the germline V gene, CDR1 is GTSNPN and CDR2 is SVGIG (reference sequence). Trimming removed 0 bases from V and 2 bases from J, with 7 bases in between. CDR3 residues: CAWSVGSNYGYTF. CDR3 DNA: TGTGCCTGGAGTGTGGGGAGCAACTATGGCTACACCTTC.